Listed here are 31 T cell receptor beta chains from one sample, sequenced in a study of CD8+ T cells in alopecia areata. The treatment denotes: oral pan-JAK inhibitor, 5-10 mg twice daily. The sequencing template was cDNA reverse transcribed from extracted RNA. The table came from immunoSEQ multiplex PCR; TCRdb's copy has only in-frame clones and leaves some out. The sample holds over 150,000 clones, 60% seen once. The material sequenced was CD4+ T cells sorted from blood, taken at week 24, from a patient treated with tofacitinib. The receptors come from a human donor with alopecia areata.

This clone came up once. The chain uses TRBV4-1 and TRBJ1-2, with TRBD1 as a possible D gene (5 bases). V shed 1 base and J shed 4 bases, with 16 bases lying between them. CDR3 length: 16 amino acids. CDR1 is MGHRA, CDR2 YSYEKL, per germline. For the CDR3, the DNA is TGCGCCAGCAGCCAAGGGGCCGGGACGGCGATCTATGGCTACACCTTC. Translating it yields CASSQGAGTAIYGYTF.

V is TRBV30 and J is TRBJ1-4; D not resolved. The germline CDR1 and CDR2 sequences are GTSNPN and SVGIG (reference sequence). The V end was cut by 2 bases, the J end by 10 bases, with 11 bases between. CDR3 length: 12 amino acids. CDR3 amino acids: CAWSQYGGKLFF. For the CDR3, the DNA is TGTGCCTGGAGTCAATACGGAGGAAAACTGTTTTTT.

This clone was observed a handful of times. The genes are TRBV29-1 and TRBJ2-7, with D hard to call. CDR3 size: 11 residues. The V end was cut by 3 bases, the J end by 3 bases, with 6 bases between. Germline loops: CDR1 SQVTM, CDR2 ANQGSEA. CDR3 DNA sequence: TGCAGCGTTGATTTGAACTACGAGCAGTACTTC. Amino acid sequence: CSVDLNYEQYF.

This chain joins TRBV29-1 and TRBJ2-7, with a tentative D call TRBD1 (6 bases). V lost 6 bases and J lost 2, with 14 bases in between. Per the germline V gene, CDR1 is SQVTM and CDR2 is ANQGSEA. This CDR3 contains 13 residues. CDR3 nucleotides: TGCAGCGTGGCCGGGACACTTACCTACGAGCAGTACTTC. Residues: CSVAGTLTYEQYF.

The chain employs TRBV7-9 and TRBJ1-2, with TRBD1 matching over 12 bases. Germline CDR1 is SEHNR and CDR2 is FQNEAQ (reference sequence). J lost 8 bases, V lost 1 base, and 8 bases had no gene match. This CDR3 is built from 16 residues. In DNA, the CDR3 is TGTGCCAGCAGCTTAGGCCAGGGACAGGGGGCTCAAGGCTACACCTTC. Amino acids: CASSLGQGQGAQGYTF.

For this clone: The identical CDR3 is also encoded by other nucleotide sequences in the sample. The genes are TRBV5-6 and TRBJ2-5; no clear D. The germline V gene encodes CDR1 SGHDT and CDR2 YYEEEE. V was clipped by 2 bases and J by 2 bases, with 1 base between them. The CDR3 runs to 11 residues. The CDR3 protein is CASSLQETQYF. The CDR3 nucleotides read TGTGCCAGCAGCTTACAAGAGACCCAGTACTTC. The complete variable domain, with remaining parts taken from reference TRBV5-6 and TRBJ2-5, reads DAGVTQSPTHLIKTRGQQVTLRCSPKSGHDTVSWYQQALGQGPQFIFQYYEEEERQRGNFPDRFSGHQFPNYSSELNVNALLLGDSALYLCASSLQETQYFGPGTRLLVL.

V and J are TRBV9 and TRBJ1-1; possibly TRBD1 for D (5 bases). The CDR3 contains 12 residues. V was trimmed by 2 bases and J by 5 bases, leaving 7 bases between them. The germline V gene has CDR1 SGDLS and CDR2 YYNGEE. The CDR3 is CASSVGGTEAFF. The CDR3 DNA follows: TGTGCCAGCAGCGTGGGGGGGACTGAAGCTTTCTTT.

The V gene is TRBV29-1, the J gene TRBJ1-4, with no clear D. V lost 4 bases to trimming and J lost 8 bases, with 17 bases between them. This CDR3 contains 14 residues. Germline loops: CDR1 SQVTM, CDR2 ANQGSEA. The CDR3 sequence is CSVAIVWGWEKLFF. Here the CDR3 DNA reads TGCAGCGTTGCTATAGTTTGGGGTTGGGAAAAACTGTTTTTT. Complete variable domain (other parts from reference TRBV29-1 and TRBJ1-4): SAVISQKPSRDICQRGTSLTIQCQVDSQVTMMFWYRQQPGQSLTLIATANQGSEATYESGFVIDKFPISRPNLTFSTLTVSNMSPEDSSIYLCSVAIVWGWEKLFFGSGTQLSVL.

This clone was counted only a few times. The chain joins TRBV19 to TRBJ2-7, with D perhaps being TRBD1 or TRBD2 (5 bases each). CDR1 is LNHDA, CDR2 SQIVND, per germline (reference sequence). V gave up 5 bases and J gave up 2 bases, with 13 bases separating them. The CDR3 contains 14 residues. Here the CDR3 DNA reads TGTGCCAGTAGTGTGACGGGACGTACCTACGAGCAGTACTTC. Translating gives CASSVTGRTYEQYF.

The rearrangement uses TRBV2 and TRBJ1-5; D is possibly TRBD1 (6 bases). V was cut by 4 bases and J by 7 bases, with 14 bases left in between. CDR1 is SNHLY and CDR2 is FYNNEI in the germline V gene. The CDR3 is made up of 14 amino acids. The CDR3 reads CASSGEQGPQPQHF. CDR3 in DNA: TGTGCCAGCAGTGGAGAGCAGGGGCCCCAGCCCCAGCATTTT. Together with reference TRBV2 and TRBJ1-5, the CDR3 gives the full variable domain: EPEVTQTPSHQVTQMGQEVILRCVPISNHLYFYWYRQILGQKVEFLVSFYNNEISEKSEIFDDQFSVERPDGSNFTLKIRSTKLEDSAMYFCASSGEQGPQPQHFGDGTRLSIL.

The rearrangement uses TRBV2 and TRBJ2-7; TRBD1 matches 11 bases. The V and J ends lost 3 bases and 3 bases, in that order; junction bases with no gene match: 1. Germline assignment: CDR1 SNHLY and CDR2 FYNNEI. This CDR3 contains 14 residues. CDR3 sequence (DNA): TGTGCCAGCAGTGACGGGACAGGGGGCTACGAGCAGTACTTC. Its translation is CASSDGTGGYEQYF. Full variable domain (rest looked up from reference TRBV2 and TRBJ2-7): EPEVTQTPSHQVTQMGQEVILRCVPISNHLYFYWYRQILGQKVEFLVSFYNNEISEKSEIFDDQFSVERPDGSNFTLKIRSTKLEDSAMYFCASSDGTGGYEQYFGPGTRLTVT.

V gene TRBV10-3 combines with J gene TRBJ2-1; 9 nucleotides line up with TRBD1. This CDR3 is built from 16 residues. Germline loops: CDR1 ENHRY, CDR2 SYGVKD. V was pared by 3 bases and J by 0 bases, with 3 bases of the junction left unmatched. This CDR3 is CAISDSGQGSYNEQFF. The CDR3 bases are TGTGCCATCAGTGATTCGGGACAGGGCTCCTACAATGAGCAGTTCTTC.

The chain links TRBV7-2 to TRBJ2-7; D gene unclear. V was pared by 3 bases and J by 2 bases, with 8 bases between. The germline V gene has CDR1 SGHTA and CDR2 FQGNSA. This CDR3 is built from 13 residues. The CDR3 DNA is TGTGCCAGCAGCTTTGGGCTAGCCTACGAGCAGTACTTC. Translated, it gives CASSFGLAYEQYF.

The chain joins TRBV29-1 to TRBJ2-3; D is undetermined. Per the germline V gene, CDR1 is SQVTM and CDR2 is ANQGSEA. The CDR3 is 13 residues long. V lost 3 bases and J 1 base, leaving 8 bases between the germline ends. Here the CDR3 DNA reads TGCAGCGTTGACAAGCGTGGCACAGATACGCAGTATTTT. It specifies CSVDKRGTDTQYF.

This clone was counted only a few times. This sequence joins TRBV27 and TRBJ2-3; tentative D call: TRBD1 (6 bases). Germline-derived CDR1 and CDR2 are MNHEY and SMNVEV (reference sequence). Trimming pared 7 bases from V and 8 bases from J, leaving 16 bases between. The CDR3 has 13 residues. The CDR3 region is CASTSTGLGTQYF. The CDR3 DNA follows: TGTGCCAGCACCTCGACAGGTCTGGGTACGCAGTATTTT.

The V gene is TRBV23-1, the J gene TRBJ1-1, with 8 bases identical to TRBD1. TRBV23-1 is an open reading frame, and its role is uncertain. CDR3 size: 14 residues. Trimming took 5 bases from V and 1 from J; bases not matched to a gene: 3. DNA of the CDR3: TGCGCCAGCAGTTTACAGGGGGAGAACACTGAAGCTTTCTTT. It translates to CASSLQGENTEAFF.

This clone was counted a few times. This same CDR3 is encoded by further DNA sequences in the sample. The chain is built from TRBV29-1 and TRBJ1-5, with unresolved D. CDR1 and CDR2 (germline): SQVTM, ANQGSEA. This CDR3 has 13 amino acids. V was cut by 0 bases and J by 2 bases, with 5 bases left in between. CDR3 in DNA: TGCAGCGTTGAAGAAGGAGGCAATCAGCCCCAGCATTTT. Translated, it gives CSVEEGGNQPQHF.

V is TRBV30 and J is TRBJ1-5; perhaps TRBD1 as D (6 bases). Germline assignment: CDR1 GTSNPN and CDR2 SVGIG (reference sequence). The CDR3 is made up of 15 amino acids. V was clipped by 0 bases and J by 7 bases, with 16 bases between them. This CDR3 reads CAWSVAGGGGQPQHF. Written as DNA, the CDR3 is TGTGCCTGGAGTGTAGCGGGGGGAGGGGGGCAGCCCCAGCATTTT.

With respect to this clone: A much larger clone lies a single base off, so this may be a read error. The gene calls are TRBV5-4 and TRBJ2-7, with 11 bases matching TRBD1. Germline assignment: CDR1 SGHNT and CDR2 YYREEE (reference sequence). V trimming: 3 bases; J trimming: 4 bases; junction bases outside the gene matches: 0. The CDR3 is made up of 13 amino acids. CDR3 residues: CASSWDRGYEQYF. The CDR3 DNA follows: TGTGCCAGCAGCTGGGACAGGGGGTACGAGCAGTACTTC. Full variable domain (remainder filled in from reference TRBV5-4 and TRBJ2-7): ETGVTQSPTHLIKTRGQQVTLRCSSQSGHNTVSWYQQALGQGPQFIFQYYREEENGRGNFPPRFSGLQFPNYSSELNVNALELDDSALYLCASSWDRGYEQYFGPGTRLTVT.

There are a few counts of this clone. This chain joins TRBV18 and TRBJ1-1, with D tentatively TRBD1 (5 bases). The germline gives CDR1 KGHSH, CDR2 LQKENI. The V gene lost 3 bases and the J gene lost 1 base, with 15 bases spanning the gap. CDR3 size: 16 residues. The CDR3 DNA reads TGTGCCAGCTCACCTCTCCGAATCGACAGGAACACTGAAGCTTTCTTT. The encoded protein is CASSPLRIDRNTEAFF.

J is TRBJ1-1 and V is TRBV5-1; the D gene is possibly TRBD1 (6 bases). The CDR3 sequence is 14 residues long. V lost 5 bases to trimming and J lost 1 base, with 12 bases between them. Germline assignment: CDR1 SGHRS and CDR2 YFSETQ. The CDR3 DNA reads TGCGCCAGCAGGGGGGCAGGGAGGAACACTGAAGCTTTCTTT. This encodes CASRGAGRNTEAFF.

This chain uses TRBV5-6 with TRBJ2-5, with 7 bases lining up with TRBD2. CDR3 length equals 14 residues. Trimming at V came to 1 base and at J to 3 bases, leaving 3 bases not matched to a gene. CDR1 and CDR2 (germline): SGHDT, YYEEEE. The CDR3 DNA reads TGTGCCAGCAGCTTGTATGCGGGGGAAGAGACCCAGTACTTC. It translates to CASSLYAGEETQYF.

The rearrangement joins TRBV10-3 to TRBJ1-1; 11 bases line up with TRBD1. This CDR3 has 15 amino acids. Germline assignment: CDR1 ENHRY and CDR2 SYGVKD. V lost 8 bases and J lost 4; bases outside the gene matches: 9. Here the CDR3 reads CAIRPDRGPITEAFF. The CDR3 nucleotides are TGTGCCATCCGGCCGGACAGGGGGCCGATCACTGAAGCTTTCTTT.

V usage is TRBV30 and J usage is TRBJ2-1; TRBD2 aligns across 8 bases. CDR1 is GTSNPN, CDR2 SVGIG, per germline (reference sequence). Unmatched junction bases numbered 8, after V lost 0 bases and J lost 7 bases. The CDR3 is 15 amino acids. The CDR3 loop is CAWSVPVSGGNEQFF. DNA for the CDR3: TGTGCCTGGAGTGTACCGGTTTCGGGGGGGAATGAGCAGTTCTTC.

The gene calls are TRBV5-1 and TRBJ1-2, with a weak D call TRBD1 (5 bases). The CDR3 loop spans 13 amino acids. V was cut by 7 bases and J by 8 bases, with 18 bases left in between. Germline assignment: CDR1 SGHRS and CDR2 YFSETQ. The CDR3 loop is CASGSQGNLGYTF. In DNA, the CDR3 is TGCGCCAGCGGCTCGCAGGGAAACTTGGGCTACACCTTC.

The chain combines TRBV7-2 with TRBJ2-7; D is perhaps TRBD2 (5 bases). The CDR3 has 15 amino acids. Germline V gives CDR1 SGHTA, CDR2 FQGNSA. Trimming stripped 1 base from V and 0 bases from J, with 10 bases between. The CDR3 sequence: CASSLERDYSYEQYF. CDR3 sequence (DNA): TGTGCCAGCAGCTTAGAGAGGGATTACTCCTACGAGCAGTACTTC.

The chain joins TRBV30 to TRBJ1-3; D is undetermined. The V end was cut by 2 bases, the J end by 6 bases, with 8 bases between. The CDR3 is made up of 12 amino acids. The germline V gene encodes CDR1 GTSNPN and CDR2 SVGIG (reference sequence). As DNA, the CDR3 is TGTGCCTGGAGTCTCAACCAAAACACCATATATTTT. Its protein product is CAWSLNQNTIYF.

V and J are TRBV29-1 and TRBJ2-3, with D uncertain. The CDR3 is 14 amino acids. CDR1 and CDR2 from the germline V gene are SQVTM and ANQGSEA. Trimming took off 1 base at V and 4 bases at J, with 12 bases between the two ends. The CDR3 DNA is TGCAGCGTTGAAGCGGGTCTCCCTTCAGATACGCAGTATTTT. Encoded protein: CSVEAGLPSDTQYF.

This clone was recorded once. The CDR3: CAWSVPTGLYYGYTF. The CDR3 DNA reads as TGTGCCTGGAGTGTACCCACAGGACTTTACTATGGCTACACCTTC. The chain has TRBV30 and TRBJ1-2, with D perhaps matching TRBD1 (5 bases). V lost 0 bases, J lost 3 bases, and 14 bases lay in between. Germline lookup yields CDR1 GTSNPN and CDR2 SVGIG (reference sequence). The CDR3 totals 15 residues. The variable domain in full, completed from reference TRBV30 and TRBJ1-2, reads SQTIHQWPATLVQPVGSPLSLECTVEGTSNPNLYWYRQAAGRGLQLLFYSVGIGQISSEVPQNLSASRPQDRQFILSSKKLLLSDSGFYLCAWSVPTGLYYGYTFGSGTRLTVV.

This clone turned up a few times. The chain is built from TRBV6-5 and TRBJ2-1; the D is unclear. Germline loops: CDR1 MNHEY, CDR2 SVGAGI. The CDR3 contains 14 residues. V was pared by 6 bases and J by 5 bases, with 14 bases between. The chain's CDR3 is CASRPRSGDNEQFF. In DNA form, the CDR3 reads TGTGCCAGCAGACCGAGGAGTGGAGACAATGAGCAGTTCTTC.

The CDR3 nucleotides read TGCGCCAGCAGCTTTGAAGGGGGCCGTTCACCCCTCCACTTT. Its translation is CASSFEGGRSPLHF. The rearrangement joins TRBV5-1 to TRBJ1-6; TRBD1 agrees at 7 bases. The junction had 5 bases not matched to a gene; V was cut back by 2 bases and J by 9 bases. CDR3 length: 14 residues. The germline V gene encodes CDR1 SGHRS and CDR2 YFSETQ.